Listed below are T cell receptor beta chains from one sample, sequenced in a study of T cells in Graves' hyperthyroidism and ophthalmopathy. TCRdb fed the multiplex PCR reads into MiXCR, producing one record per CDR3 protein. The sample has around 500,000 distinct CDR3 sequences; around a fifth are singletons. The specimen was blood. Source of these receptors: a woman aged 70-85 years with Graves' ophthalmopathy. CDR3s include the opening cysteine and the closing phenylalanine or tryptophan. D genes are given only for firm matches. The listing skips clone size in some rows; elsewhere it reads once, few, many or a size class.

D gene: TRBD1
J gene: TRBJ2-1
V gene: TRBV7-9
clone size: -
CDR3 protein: CASSLAKGQGRYNEQFF
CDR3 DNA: TGTGCCAGCAGCTTAGCAAAGGGACAGGGGCGGTACAATGAGCAGTTCTTC

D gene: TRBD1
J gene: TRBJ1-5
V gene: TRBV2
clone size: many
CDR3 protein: CARIRDRGKSNQPQHF
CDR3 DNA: TGTGCCAGAATCCGAGACAGGGGCAAGAGCAATCAGCCCCAGCATTTT

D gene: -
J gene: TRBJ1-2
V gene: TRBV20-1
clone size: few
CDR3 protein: CSATADGKNYGYTF
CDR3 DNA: TGCAGTGCTACCGCGGACGGGAAAAACTATGGCTACACCTTC

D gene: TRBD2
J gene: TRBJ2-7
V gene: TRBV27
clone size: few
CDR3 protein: CATRRGSSGRAEEQYF
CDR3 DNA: TGTGCCACCAGACGGGGGTCTAGCGGGAGAGCGGAGGAGCAGTACTTC

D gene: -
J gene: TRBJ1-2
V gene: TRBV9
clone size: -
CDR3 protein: CASSDARPFGYTF
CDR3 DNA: TGTGCCAGCAGTGACGCCCGACCCTTCGGCTACACCTTC

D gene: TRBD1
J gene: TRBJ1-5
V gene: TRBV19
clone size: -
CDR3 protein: CASSRTGHRQPQHF
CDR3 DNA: TGTGCCAGTAGCAGGACAGGGCACAGACAGCCCCAGCATTTT

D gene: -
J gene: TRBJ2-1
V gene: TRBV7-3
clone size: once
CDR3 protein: CATLHGAVNEQFF
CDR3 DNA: TGTGCCACCCTCCACGGCGCGGTTAATGAGCAGTTCTTC

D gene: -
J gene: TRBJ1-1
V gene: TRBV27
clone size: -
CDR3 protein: CASSLITNTEAFF
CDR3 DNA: TGTGCCAGCAGTTTAATTACGAACACTGAAGCTTTCTTT

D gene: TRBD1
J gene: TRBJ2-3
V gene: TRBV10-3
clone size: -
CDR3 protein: CAISESRGHDTQYF
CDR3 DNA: TGTGCCATCAGTGAGTCGAGGGGGCATGATACGCAGTATTTT

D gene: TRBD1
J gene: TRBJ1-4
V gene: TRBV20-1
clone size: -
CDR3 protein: CSAVPWQGDEKLFF
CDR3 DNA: TGCAGTGCTGTTCCATGGCAGGGGGATGAAAAACTGTTTTTT

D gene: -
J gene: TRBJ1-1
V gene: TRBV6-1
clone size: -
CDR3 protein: CASSGYIQDTEAFF
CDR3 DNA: TGTGCCAGCAGTGGATATATTCAAGACACTGAAGCTTTCTTT

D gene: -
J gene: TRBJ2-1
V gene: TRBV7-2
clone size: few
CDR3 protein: CASSRTSFDQFF
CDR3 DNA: TGTGCCAGCAGCAGGACGTCATTTGATCAGTTCTTC

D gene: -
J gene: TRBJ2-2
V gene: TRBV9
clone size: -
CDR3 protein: CASSVAATGELFF
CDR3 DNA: TGTGCCAGCAGCGTAGCTGCGACCGGGGAGCTGTTTTTT

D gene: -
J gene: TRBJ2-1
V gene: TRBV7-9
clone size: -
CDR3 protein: CASSLRVPVGGGEDYEQFF
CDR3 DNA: TGTGCCAGCAGCTTACGCGTCCCCGTGGGAGGGGGCGAAGACTACGAGCAGTTCTTC

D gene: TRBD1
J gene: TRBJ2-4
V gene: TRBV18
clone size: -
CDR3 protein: CASSFSALLTMTGDIQYF
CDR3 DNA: TGTGCCAGCTCCTTCTCCGCTTTGTTGACGATGACAGGGGACATTCAGTACTTC

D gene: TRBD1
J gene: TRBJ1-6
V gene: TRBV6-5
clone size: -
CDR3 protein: CASSYSRPGGSYSPLHF
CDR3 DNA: TGTGCCAGCAGTTACTCTCGCCCAGGGGGCTCTTATTCACCCCTCCACTTT

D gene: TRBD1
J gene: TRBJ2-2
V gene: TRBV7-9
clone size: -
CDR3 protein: CATSRQGAGELFF
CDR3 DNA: TGTGCCACCAGCCGACAGGGCGCCGGGGAGCTGTTTTTT

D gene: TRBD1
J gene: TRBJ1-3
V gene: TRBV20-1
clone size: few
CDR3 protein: CSARGLGQGRNTIYF
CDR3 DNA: TGCAGTGCTAGGGGACTAGGACAGGGGAGAAACACCATATATTTT